What follows are 22 T cell receptor beta chains derived from one specimen sequenced in a study of post-analysis software for immune sequencing data. Study-wide findings and caveats: Roughly 5 TRBV segments, TRBV5-6, TRBV5-1 and TRBV20-1 among them, were found more frequent in patients than controls.

Incorporated into the TCR beta cDNA libraries were unique molecular identifiers, which served to reduce PCR and sequencing biases. TCRdb passed the PCR reads through MiXCR, listing each CDR3 protein once. This table holds approximately 730,000 distinct CDR3 sequences, less than 35% found once. Their antigens remain unidentified. Sequencing input: blood. The receptors were sampled from a girl aged 5-17 years with multiple sclerosis.

This clonotype was detected a few times. The chain has TRBV27 and TRBJ2-5; TRBD1 matches at 8 bases. V lost 6 bases and J lost 5; bases outside the gene matches: 8. The CDR3 covers 14 residues. The V gene's germline CDR1 is MNHEY and CDR2 SMNVEV (reference sequence). CDR3 sequence reads: CASSHDRGGETQYF. In DNA, the CDR3 is TGTGCCAGCAGCCATGACAGGGGCGGGGAGACCCAGTACTTC.

The V gene is TRBV7-8, the J gene TRBJ2-3; a weak D match, TRBD1 (5 bases). The germline CDR1 and CDR2 sequences are SGHVS and FQNEAQ. Trimming stripped 5 bases from V and 1 base from J, with 25 bases between. The CDR3 has 19 amino acids. The CDR3 region is CASSRRIQGQSLGTDTQYF. The CDR3 DNA reads as TGTGCCAGCAGCCGAAGGATTCAAGGACAAAGTTTAGGCACAGATACGCAGTATTTT.

The CDR3 here is CASSQDASGGAYNEQFF. The CDR3, as DNA: TGTGCCAGCAGCCAAGATGCTAGCGGGGGGGCCTACAATGAGCAGTTCTTC. The rearrangement links TRBV4-2 to TRBJ2-1; 12 bases match TRBD2. With 0 bases clipped from V and 2 bases from J, the junction kept 2 bases outside the gene matches. This CDR3 spans 17 amino acids. Germline CDR1 and CDR2: LGHNA and YNFKEQ.

The chain is built from TRBV18 and TRBJ2-1, with 13 nucleotides matching TRBD2. Germline V gives CDR1 KGHSH, CDR2 LQKENI. The CDR3 has 18 amino acids. V shed 3 bases and J 5 bases; nucleotides not matched to a gene: 10. CDR3 region: CASSPRTPGLAGDNEQFF. DNA of the CDR3: TGTGCCAGCTCACCGCGAACCCCAGGACTAGCGGGGGACAATGAGCAGTTCTTC.

The chain links TRBV5-1 to TRBJ1-2; TRBD1 matches at 8 bases. This CDR3 region has 14 residues. The junction had 2 bases not matched to a gene; V was cut back by 4 bases and J by 0 bases. Per germline, CDR1 SGHRS and CDR2 YFSETQ. In nucleotides, the CDR3 is TGCGCCAGCAGCCGGGACAGGTCTAACTATGGCTACACCTTC. The encoded protein is CASSRDRSNYGYTF.

The V and J genes are TRBV6-1 and TRBJ2-5; no definite D call. Trimming shortened V by 7 bases and J by 5 bases, and 11 bases separated the two germline ends. Germline assignment: CDR1 MNHNS and CDR2 SASEGT. This CDR3 is built from 12 residues. The CDR3 protein is CASTPSRETQYF. DNA of the CDR3: TGTGCCAGCACCCCGTCCCGGGAGACCCAGTACTTC.

V usage is TRBV11-2 and J usage is TRBJ2-5; maybe TRBD2 (7 bases). The CDR3 has 14 residues. Germline V CDR1 and CDR2: SGHAT, FQNNGV. V lost 5 bases to trimming and J lost 5 bases, with 15 bases between them. In nucleotides, the CDR3 is TGTGCCAGCAGCACACAGGGAGGGAGGGAGACCCAGTACTTC. It codes for CASSTQGGRETQYF.

The chain couples TRBV7-2 to TRBJ2-4, with D unresolved. Trimming shortened V by 8 bases and J by 4 bases, and 12 bases separated the two germline ends. Germline V gene lookup returns CDR1 SGHTA and CDR2 FQGNSA. CDR3 length equals 13 residues. The CDR3 region is CASGTQVKNIQYF. The CDR3 coding sequence is TGTGCCAGCGGAACGCAGGTGAAAAACATTCAGTACTTC.

The genes are TRBV20-1 and TRBJ2-7; the D gene is possibly TRBD2 (5 bases). The CDR3 contains 13 residues. Trimming removed 1 base at V and 1 base at J, with 8 bases between. Germline-derived CDR1 and CDR2 are DFQATT and SNEGSKA (reference sequence). CDR3 protein: CSARALASYEQYF. The DNA for the CDR3 is TGCAGTGCTAGAGCCCTAGCATCCTACGAGCAGTACTTC.

This clonotype was counted a single time. The rearrangement links TRBV5-1 to TRBJ2-2, with 7 bases lining up with TRBD1. Unmatched junction bases numbered 12, after V lost 8 bases and J lost 5 bases. CDR1 is SGHRS, CDR2 YFSETQ, per germline. This CDR3 region has 15 residues. The CDR3 region is CASSPWTGGTGELFF. The CDR3 nucleotides are TGCGCCAGTAGCCCGTGGACAGGTGGGACCGGGGAGCTGTTTTTT.

This chain connects TRBV3-1 to TRBJ1-1; TRBD1 agrees at 10 bases. The CDR3 is made up of 15 amino acids. V lost 4 bases to trimming and J lost 3 bases; unmatched junction nucleotides: 5. The germline V gene encodes CDR1 LGHDT and CDR2 YNNKEL (reference sequence). The CDR3 is CASSPPGQGYTEAFF. DNA of the CDR3: TGTGCCAGCAGCCCTCCGGGACAGGGGTACACTGAAGCTTTCTTT.

The chain couples TRBV25-1 to TRBJ2-7; D uncertain. V lost 3 bases and J 6 bases, leaving 12 bases between the germline ends. This CDR3 spans 13 amino acids. Germline CDR1 and CDR2: MGHDK and SYGVNS. CDR3 sequence (DNA): TGTGCCAGCAGTGAGCTCTCCTTCTCCGAGCAGTACTTC. Encoded protein: CASSELSFSEQYF.

The chain recombines TRBV4-2 with TRBJ2-3; D not certain. Trimming cost V 3 bases and J 8 bases, with 9 bases left between them. Germline values: CDR1 LGHNA, CDR2 YNFKEQ. There are 12 residues in the CDR3. The CDR3 protein is CASSQSPGTQYF. Written as DNA, the CDR3 is TGTGCCAGCAGCCAGAGTCCCGGTACGCAGTATTTT.

A note on this clonotype: Possible read error: a much larger clone is one base away. The genes are TRBV6-5 and TRBJ1-5, with TRBD1 matching 7 bases. The germline gives CDR1 MNHEY, CDR2 SVGAGI. This CDR3 is built from 14 residues. The CDR3 nucleotides are TGTGCCGGCAGACGGACAGGTCGAAATCAGCCCCAGCATTTT. This translates into CAGRRTGRNQPQHF.

The chain carries TRBV12-3 or TRBV12-4 and TRBJ1-1, with unresolved D. The CDR3 spans 14 residues. Trimming shortened V by 6 bases and J by 4 bases, and 15 bases separated the two germline ends. The CDR3 DNA is TGTGCCAGCAGCCCCACCGGTCGGAGCACTGAAGCTTTCTTT. As protein: CASSPTGRSTEAFF.

This clonotype was picked up a small number of times. The chain links TRBV5-1 to TRBJ1-2; the D is unclear. There are 13 residues in the CDR3. V lost 1 base and J lost 3, with 7 bases in between. Germline CDR1 reads SGHRS; CDR2 reads YFSETQ. The CDR3 bases are TGCGCCAGCAGCTTGTCCTGGGACTATGGCTACACCTTC. This sequence encodes CASSLSWDYGYTF.

This clonotype was recorded a few times. The rearrangement uses TRBV7-4 and TRBJ2-7, with no clear D. Germline lookup yields CDR1 SGHVT and CDR2 SQSDAQ. Trimming took off 6 bases at V and 0 bases at J, with 24 bases between the two ends. This CDR3 spans 18 amino acids. For the CDR3, the DNA is TGTGCCAGCAGTACGGATCCATCCCCGACAAACAGCTCCTACGAGCAGTACTTC. Amino acids: CASSTDPSPTNSSYEQYF.

This clonotype has a handful of counts. The V gene is TRBV6-5, the J gene TRBJ2-3; D is possibly TRBD1 or TRBD2 (7 bases each). The CDR3 is made up of 15 amino acids. Germline-derived CDR1 and CDR2 are MNHEY and SVGAGI. Trimming took 0 bases from V and 6 from J, leaving 13 bases between them. The CDR3 DNA sequence: TGTGCCAGCAGTTACTCCCGGCAGGGGGGGGATACGCAGTATTTT. Amino acids: CASSYSRQGGDTQYF.

The genes are TRBV2 and TRBJ2-5; weak D call: TRBD1 (5 bases). The CDR3 sequence is 14 residues long. With 4 bases removed from V and 3 bases from J, the gap between germline ends came to 12 bases. Per the germline V gene, CDR1 is SNHLY and CDR2 is FYNNEI. CDR3 protein: CASSGQRVEETQYF. CDR3 coding DNA: TGTGCCAGCAGTGGACAGAGAGTTGAAGAGACCCAGTACTTC. Full variable domain (remainder filled in from reference TRBV2 and TRBJ2-5): EPEVTQTPSHQVTQMGQEVILRCVPISNHLYFYWYRQILGQKVEFLVSFYNNEISEKSEIFDDQFSVERPDGSNFTLKIRSTKLEDSAMYFCASSGQRVEETQYFGPGTRLLVL.

This clonotype was recorded at least ten times. The chain combines TRBV4-1 with TRBJ2-1; 11 bases are a match to TRBD2. J lost 5 bases, V lost 2 bases, and 5 bases had no gene match. This CDR3 spans 16 amino acids. The germline gives CDR1 MGHRA, CDR2 YSYEKL. Here the CDR3 DNA reads TGCGCCAGCAGCCAAACCGGGACTAGCGGACACAATGAGCAGTTCTTC. Translating gives CASSQTGTSGHNEQFF.

The chain combines TRBV12-3 or TRBV12-4 with TRBJ2-7, with 10 positions matching TRBD2. CDR3 length: 17 amino acids. The junction had 14 bases not matched to a gene; V was cut back by 6 bases and J by 3 bases. The CDR3 region is CASRPGPTSGDIYEQYF. In nucleotides, the CDR3 is TGTGCCAGCAGACCCGGACCTACTAGCGGGGATATCTACGAGCAGTACTTC.

The CDR3 nucleotides are TGTGCCAGCAGTTCACAGGTTAGCAATCAGCCCCAGCATTTT. Amino acids: CASSSQVSNQPQHF. The chain employs TRBV6-6 and TRBJ1-5, with a possible D match to TRBD1 (5 bases). Trimming stripped 4 bases from V and 0 bases from J, with 7 bases between. Germline V gene lookup returns CDR1 MNHNY and CDR2 SVGAGI (reference sequence). The CDR3 is 14 residues long.